Shown below are 14 T cell receptor beta chains from a single sample sequenced in a study of blood T cells in healthy people across ages. Primers used in a second PCR of roughly 7 to 12 cycles were a sample-barcoded 5' primer and a J-beta primer mix. TCRdb itself ran the 5' RACE reads through MiXCR, one entry per CDR3 protein. The table has approximately 1,100,000 distinct CDR3 sequences, 35% to 55% seen once. The sample was blood. The source is a woman in her fifties or sixties in good health.

Remarks on this clonotype: This may be a read error: a much more frequent sequence differs by one nucleotide. The gene calls are TRBV20-1 and TRBJ2-5, with D possibly being TRBD1 (7 bases). The J call may not be correct, given that the DNA end is closer to TRBJ2-7. This CDR3 is 15 amino acids long. Germline V gene lookup returns CDR1 DFQATT and CDR2 SNEGSKA (reference sequence). The CDR3 region is CSARDWAGGFYEQYF. As DNA, the CDR3 is TGCAGTGCTAGAGATTGGGCAGGGGGGTTCTACGAGCAGTACTTC.

CDR3: CASSEPGESGEGYGYTF. The CDR3 bases are TGTGCCAGCAGTGAACCCGGGGAATCCGGGGAGGGCTATGGCTACACCTTC. The gene calls are TRBV6-1 and TRBJ1-2; no reliable D call. The CDR3 loop spans 17 amino acids. With 2 bases removed from V and 4 bases from J, the gap between germline ends came to 20 bases. Germline V lookup: CDR1 MNHNS, CDR2 SASEGT.

The CDR3 nucleotides are TGCAGTGCTAGATGGGGATTCTACGAGCAGTACTTC. Translated, it gives CSARWGFYEQYF. This rearrangement joins TRBV20-1 to TRBJ2-7, with D hard to call. The CDR3 is made up of 12 amino acids. Trimming left V 2 bases short and J 3 bases short, with 8 bases between. Germline CDR1 is DFQATT and CDR2 is SNEGSKA (reference sequence).

This sequence joins TRBV28 and TRBJ1-1; D is unclear. V lost 6 bases and J lost 11, with 10 bases in between. CDR3 length: 10 residues. Germline CDR1 reads MDHEN; CDR2 reads SYDVKM. The CDR3 spells CASRGQTAFF. Here the CDR3 DNA reads TGTGCCAGCAGGGGCCAGACGGCTTTCTTT.

The chain recombines TRBV27 with TRBJ1-5, with TRBD1 matching over 8 bases. Germline assignment: CDR1 MNHEY and CDR2 SMNVEV (reference sequence). This CDR3 has 14 amino acids. The V and J ends lost 3 bases and 7 bases, in that order; junction bases with no gene match: 5. CDR3 DNA sequence: TGTGCCAGCAGTTTGACAGGGGAGGGACAGCCCCAGCATTTT. It codes for CASSLTGEGQPQHF.

The chain recombines TRBV5-1 with TRBJ2-1, with 9 bases lining up with TRBD2. The germline V gene encodes CDR1 SGHRS and CDR2 YFSETQ. J gave up 4 bases and V 4 bases, and 15 bases lay outside the gene matches. The CDR3 covers 18 residues. The CDR3 DNA reads as TGCGCCAGCAGCCAGGCCGGGGCGGGAGGGCCTTCATACAATGAGCAGTTCTTC. Amino acids: CASSQAGAGGPSYNEQFF.

V usage is TRBV20-1 and J usage is TRBJ2-7, with a weak D call TRBD1 (6 bases). With 5 bases removed from V and 7 bases from J, the gap between germline ends came to 18 bases. The CDR3 contains 13 residues. Germline CDR1 DFQATT, CDR2 SNEGSKA (reference sequence). The CDR3 coding sequence is TGCAGTGCTGAGGGGGTATTTGGGGGTGAGCAGTACTTC. Translated: CSAEGVFGGEQYF.

CDR3 in DNA: TGTGCCAGCAGTCCGAGGGTCGGAACCTACGAGCAGTACTTC. Its protein is CASSPRVGTYEQYF. V gene TRBV12-3 or TRBV12-4 combines with J gene TRBJ2-7, with a possible D match to TRBD2 (5 bases). V lost 5 bases and J lost 2, with 13 bases in between. The CDR3 sequence is 14 residues long.

This chain links TRBV7-9 with TRBJ1-1; 7 bases fit TRBD1. The V gene's germline CDR1 is SEHNR and CDR2 FQNEAQ (reference sequence). Trimming removed 1 base from V and 5 bases from J; junction bases left unmatched: 4. The CDR3 is 14 amino acids. CDR3 DNA: TGTGCCAGCAGCTTAGGAGGGGGCGCGACTGAAGCTTTCTTT. This gives the protein CASSLGGGATEAFF. The full variable domain, its missing parts supplied by reference TRBV7-9 and TRBJ1-1, is DTGVSQNPRHKITKRGQNVTFRCDPISEHNRLYWYRQTLGQGPEFLTYFQNEAQLEKSRLLSDRFSAERPKGSFSTLEIQRTEQGDSAMYLCASSLGGGATEAFFGQGTRLTVV.

This clonotype has a handful of counts. This chain links TRBV9 with TRBJ2-1; TRBD2 matches 10 bases. Trimming cost V 4 bases and J 5 bases; bases outside gene matches: 6. The CDR3 loop spans 15 amino acids. Per germline, CDR1 SGDLS and CDR2 YYNGEE. CDR3 nucleotide sequence: TGTGCCAGCAGCCCCTCTAGCGGGAGTCACAATGAGCAGTTCTTC. Translated: CASSPSSGSHNEQFF. Complete variable domain (other parts from reference TRBV9 and TRBJ2-1): DSGVTQTPKHLITATGQRVTLRCSPRSGDLSVYWYQQSLDQGLQFLIQYYNGEERAKGNILERFSAQQFPDLHSELNLSSLELGDSALYFCASSPSSGSHNEQFFGPGTRLTVL.

The table lists this clonotype with a few counts. J is TRBJ2-3 and V is TRBV2; 7 bases line up with TRBD2. CDR3 size: 15 residues. CDR1 is SNHLY, CDR2 FYNNEI, per germline. V lost 6 bases to trimming and J lost 2 bases; unmatched junction nucleotides: 8. Here the CDR3 DNA reads TGTGCCAGCAGACCCCCCGGGACTAACACAGATACGCAGTATTTT. Translating it yields CASRPPGTNTDTQYF.

Only a few counts were recorded for this clonotype. A read error may be the cause here, since a much bigger clone is one base away. The rearrangement uses TRBV10-2 and TRBJ2-7; TRBD2 agrees at 7 bases. The germline V gene has CDR1 WSHSY and CDR2 SAAADI. CDR3 length: 15 residues. The ends lost 3 bases at V and 4 bases at J; junction bases unmatched: 9. DNA for the CDR3: TGCGCCAGCAGTGAAAGACGAGCGGGGACTTACGAGCAGTACTTC. Protein: CASSERRAGTYEQYF.

This sequence joins TRBV6-5 and TRBJ2-1, with 8 bases aligning to TRBD1. The germline V gene has CDR1 MNHEY and CDR2 SVGAGI. V trimming: 3 bases; J trimming: 5 bases; junction bases outside the gene matches: 3. This CDR3 spans 14 amino acids. The CDR3 sequence: CASSYVTGDNEQFF. The CDR3 region has the DNA TGTGCCAGCAGTTATGTGACAGGGGACAATGAGCAGTTCTTC.

The chain employs TRBV28 and TRBJ2-5; tentatively, D is TRBD2 (6 bases). This CDR3 spans 13 amino acids. Per germline, CDR1 MDHEN and CDR2 SYDVKM. The V and J ends lost 3 bases and 5 bases respectively, with 10 bases between them. CDR3 amino acids: CASSFVAGETQYF. CDR3 sequence (DNA): TGTGCCAGCAGTTTTGTGGCGGGGGAGACCCAGTACTTC.